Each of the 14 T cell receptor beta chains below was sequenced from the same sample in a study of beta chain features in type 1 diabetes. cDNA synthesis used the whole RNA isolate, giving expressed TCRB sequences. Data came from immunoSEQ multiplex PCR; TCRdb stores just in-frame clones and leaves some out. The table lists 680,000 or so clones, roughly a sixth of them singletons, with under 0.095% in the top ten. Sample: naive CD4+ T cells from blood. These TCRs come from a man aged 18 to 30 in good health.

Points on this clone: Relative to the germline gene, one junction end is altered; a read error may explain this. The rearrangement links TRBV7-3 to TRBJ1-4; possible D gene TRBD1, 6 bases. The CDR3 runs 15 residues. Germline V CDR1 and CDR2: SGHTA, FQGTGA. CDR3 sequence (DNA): TGTGCCAGCAGCATAACAGGGAGGGTTAATGAAAAACTGTTTTTT. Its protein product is CASSITGRVNEKLFF.

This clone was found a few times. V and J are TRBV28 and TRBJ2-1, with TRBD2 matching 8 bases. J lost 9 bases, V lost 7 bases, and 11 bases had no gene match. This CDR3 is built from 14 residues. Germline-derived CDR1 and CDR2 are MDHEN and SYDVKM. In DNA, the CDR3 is TGTGCCAGCAAAATGGGCGGGGGGCGGAGTGAGCAGTTCTTC. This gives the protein CASKMGGGRSEQFF.

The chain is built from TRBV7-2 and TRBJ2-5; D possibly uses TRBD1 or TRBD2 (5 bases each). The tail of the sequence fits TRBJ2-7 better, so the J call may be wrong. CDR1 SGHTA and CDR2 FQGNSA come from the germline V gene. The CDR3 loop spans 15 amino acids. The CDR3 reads CASSRGQGSSYEQYF. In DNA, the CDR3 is TGTGCCAGCAGCCGGGGCCAGGGTAGCTCCTACGAGCAGTACTTC.

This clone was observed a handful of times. The CDR3: CASRNTPSLGQGAHGELFF. For the CDR3, the DNA is TGTGCCAGCAGGAATACTCCTTCATTGGGACAGGGGGCTCACGGGGAGCTGTTTTTT. The chain has TRBV28 and TRBJ2-2, with 12 positions matching TRBD1. CDR1 and CDR2 (germline): MDHEN, SYDVKM. With 6 bases clipped from V and 7 bases from J, the junction kept 18 bases outside the gene matches. CDR3 length: 19 residues.

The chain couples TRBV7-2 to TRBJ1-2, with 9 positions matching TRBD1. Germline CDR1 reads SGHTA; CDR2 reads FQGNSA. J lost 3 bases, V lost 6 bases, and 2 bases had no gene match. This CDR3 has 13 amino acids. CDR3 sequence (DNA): TGTGCCAGCAGGAGGGACAGGGACTATGGCTACACCTTC. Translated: CASRRDRDYGYTF.

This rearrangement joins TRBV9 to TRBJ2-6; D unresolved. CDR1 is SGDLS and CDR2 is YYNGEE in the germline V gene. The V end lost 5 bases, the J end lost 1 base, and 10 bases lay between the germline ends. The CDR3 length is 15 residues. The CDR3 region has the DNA TGTGCCAGCAGAGTAAGGGCTTCTGGGGCCAACGTCCTGACTTTC. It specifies CASRVRASGANVLTF. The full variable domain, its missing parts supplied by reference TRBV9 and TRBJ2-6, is DSGVTQTPKHLITATGQRVTLRCSPRSGDLSVYWYQQSLDQGLQFLIQYYNGEERAKGNILERFSAQQFPDLHSELNLSSLELGDSALYFCASRVRASGANVLTFGAGSRLTVL.

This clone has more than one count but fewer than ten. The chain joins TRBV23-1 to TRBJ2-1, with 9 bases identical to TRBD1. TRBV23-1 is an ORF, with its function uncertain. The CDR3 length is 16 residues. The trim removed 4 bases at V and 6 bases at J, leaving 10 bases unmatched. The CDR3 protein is CASSRLTGGGFNEQFF. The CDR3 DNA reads TGCGCCAGCAGTCGCTTGACAGGGGGAGGGTTCAATGAGCAGTTCTTC.

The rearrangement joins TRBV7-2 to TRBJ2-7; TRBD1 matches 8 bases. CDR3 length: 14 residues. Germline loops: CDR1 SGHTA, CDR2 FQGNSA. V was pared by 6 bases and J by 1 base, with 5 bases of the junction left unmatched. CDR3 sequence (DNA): TGTGCCAGCAGTTTCGGACAGGGATCCTACGAGCAGTACTTC. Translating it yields CASSFGQGSYEQYF.

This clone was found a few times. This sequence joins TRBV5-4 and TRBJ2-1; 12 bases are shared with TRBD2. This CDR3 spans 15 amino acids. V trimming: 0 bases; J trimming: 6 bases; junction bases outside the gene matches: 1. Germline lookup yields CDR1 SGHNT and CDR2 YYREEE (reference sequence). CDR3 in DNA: TGTGCCAGCAGCTTGGAGGGACTAGCGGGCAATGAGCAGTTCTTC. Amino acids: CASSLEGLAGNEQFF.

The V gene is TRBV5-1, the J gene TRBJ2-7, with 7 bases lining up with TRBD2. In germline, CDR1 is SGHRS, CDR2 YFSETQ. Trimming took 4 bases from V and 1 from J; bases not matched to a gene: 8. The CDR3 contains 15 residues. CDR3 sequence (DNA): TGCGCCAGCAGCCAACAACCGGGACTATCCTACGAGCAGTACTTC. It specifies CASSQQPGLSYEQYF.

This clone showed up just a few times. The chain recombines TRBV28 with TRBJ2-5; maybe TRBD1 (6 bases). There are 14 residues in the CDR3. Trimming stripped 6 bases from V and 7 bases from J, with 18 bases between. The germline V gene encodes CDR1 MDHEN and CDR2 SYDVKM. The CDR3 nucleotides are TGTGCCAGCAGATTGGGGGCTACCCCAGGGACCCAGTACTTC. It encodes CASRLGATPGTQYF. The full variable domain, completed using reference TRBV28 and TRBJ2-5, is DVKVTQSSRYLVKRTGEKVFLECVQDMDHENMFWYRQDPGLGLRLIYFSYDVKMKEKGDIPEGYSVSREKKERFSLILESASTNQTSMYLCASRLGATPGTQYFGPGTRLLVL.

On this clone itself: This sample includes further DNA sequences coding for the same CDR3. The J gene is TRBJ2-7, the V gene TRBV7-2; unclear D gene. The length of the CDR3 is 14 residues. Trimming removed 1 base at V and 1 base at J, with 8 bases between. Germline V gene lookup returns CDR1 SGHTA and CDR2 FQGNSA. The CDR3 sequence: CASSLGGRSYEQYF. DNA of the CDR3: TGTGCCAGCAGCTTAGGAGGACGGTCCTACGAGCAGTACTTC. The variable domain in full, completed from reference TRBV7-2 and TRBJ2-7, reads GAGVSQSPSNKVTEKGKDVELRCDPISGHTALYWYRQSLGQGLEFLIYFQGNSAPDKSGLPSDRFSAERTGGSVSTLTIQRTQQEDSAVYLCASSLGGRSYEQYFGPGTRLTVT.

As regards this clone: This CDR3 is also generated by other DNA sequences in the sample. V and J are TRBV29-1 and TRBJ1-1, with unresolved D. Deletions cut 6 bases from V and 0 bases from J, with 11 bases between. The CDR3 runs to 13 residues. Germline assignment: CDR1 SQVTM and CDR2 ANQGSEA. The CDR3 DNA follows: TGCAGCGTCGCAAGACGGCTGAACACTGAAGCTTTCTTT. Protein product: CSVARRLNTEAFF.

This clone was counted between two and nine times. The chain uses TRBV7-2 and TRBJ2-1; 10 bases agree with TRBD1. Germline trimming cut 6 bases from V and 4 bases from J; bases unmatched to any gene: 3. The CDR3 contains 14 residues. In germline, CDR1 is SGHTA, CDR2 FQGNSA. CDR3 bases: TGTGCCAGCAGTGGGGACAGGGGATACAATGAGCAGTTCTTC. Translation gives CASSGDRGYNEQFF.